Listed below are T cell receptor beta chains from one sample, sequenced in a study of regulatory T cells in long-lasting Graves disease. MiXCR, applied by TCRdb to the multiplex PCR reads, yields one record per CDR3 protein. The sample carries 360,000 or so distinct CDR3 sequences, 20% to 25% recorded once. This specimen was peripheral blood mononuclear cells (PBMCs), taken when the disease was refractory, from a patient treated with antithyroid drugs. These receptors were taken from a woman between 35 and 50 years old with Graves disease. CDR3s leave out the opening cysteine and the closing phenylalanine or tryptophan. Clone size appears in some rows only: once, few, many, or a class for an expanded clone.

size: NA; V: TRBV20-1; CDR3: SAWGLAGWGEQF
size: NA; V: TRBV5-1; CDR3: ASSLDGTGSNGFT
size: many; V: TRBV2; CDR3: ASSVLAGAWGETQY
size: NA; V: TRBV29-1; CDR3: SVEFGEPATKAF
size: few; V: TRBV19; CDR3: ASSLRPTGEAF
size: NA; V: TRBV7-2; CDR3: ASSLLGQYTEAF
size: NA; V: TRBV7-9; CDR3: ASSLAARRRPYEQF
size: few; V: TRBV7-9; CDR3: ASSSYADRGEQY
size: NA; V: TRBV6-2/TRBV6-3; CDR3: ASSPKVFRDRTDTQY
size: many; V: TRBV2; CDR3: ASSEELAGELF
size: NA; V: TRBV7-9; CDR3: ASSLAGGSNGEAF
size: NA; V: TRBV20-1; CDR3: SAEMGQSNTGELF
size: many; V: TRBV2; CDR3: ASRIAGLNTGELF
size: few; V: TRBV6-1; CDR3: ASSLRGQSLAKNIQY